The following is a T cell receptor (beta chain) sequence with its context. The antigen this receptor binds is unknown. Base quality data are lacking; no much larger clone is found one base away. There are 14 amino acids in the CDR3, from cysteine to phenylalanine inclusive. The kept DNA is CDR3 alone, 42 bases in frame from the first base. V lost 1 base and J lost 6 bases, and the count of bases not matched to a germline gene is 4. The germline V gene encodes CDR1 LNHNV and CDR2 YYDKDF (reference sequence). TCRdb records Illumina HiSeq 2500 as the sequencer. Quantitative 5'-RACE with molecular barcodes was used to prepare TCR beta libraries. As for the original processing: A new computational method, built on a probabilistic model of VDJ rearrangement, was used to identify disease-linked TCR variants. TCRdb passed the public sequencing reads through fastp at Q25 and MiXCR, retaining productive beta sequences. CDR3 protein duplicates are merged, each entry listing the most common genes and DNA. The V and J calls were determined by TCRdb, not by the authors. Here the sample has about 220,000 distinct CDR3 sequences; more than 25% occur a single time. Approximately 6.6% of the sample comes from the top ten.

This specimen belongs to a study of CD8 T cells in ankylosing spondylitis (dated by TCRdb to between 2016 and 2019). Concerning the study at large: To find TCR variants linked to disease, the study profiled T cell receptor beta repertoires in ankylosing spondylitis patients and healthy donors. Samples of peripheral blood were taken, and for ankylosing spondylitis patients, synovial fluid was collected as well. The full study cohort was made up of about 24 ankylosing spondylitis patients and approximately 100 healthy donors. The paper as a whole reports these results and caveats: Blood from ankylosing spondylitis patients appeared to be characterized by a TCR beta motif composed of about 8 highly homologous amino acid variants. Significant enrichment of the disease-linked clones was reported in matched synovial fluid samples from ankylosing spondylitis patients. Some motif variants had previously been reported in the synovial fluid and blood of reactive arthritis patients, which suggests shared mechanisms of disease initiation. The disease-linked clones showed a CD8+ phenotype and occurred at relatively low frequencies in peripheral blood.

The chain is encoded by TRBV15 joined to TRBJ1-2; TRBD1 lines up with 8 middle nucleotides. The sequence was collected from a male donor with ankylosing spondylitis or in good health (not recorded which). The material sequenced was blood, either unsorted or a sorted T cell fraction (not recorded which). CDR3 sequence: CATSRGGQVDGYTF. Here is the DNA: TGTGCCACCAGCAGAGGGGGACAGGTTGATGGCTACACCTTC.